The 25 T cell receptor beta chains reported below all come from one sample, sequenced in a study of blood T cell repertoires in COVID-19. The assay was immunoSEQ multiplex PCR, and TCRdb's table has in-frame clones only and misses some. This sample has fewer than 95,000 clones, with roughly 78% found just once. The sample taken for sequencing was peripheral blood. The receptors come from an elderly woman with acute or convalescent COVID-19.

This sequence joins TRBV6-5 and TRBJ2-1; no definite D call. This CDR3 comprises 15 residues. Trimming cost V 7 bases and J 2 bases, with 15 bases left between them. Germline-derived CDR1 and CDR2 are MNHEY and SVGAGI. The CDR3 DNA sequence: TGTGCCAGCATAGAGCAGGTCATTCCCTACAATGAGCAGTTCTTC. This sequence encodes CASIEQVIPYNEQFF.

The chain employs TRBV7-2 and TRBJ2-3, with D perhaps matching TRBD1 (5 bases). V lost 5 bases and J lost 3, with 12 bases in between. This CDR3 has 14 residues. Germline assignment: CDR1 SGHTA and CDR2 FQGNSA. The CDR3 bases are TGTGCCAGCAGCCCTCGGACAATTACAGATACGCAGTATTTT. This encodes CASSPRTITDTQYF.

Worth noting for this clone: The same CDR3 also results from other DNA sequences found in this sample. This chain uses TRBV30 with TRBJ1-1; D uncertain. Trimming cost V 3 bases and J 1 base, with 6 bases left between them. Per the germline V gene, CDR1 is GTSNPN and CDR2 is SVGIG (reference sequence). There are 12 residues in the CDR3. The CDR3 DNA sequence: TGTGCCTGGAGGCGGGGGAACACTGAAGCTTTCTTT. It yields the protein CAWRRGNTEAFF.

The chain joins TRBV19 to TRBJ1-5, with 7 bases matching TRBD1. The ends lost 8 bases at V and 4 bases at J; junction bases unmatched: 2. Germline CDR1 and CDR2: LNHDA and SQIVND (reference sequence). CDR3 size: 12 residues. The CDR3 sequence is CASRQGNQPQHF. The CDR3 DNA reads TGTGCCAGTCGACAGGGAAATCAGCCCCAGCATTTT.

The chain uses TRBV12-3 or TRBV12-4 and TRBJ1-2; D gene unclear. V gave up 6 bases and J gave up 4 bases, with 12 bases separating them. This CDR3 comprises 13 residues. The CDR3 bases are TGTGCCAGCAGACCATTAGAAGTCTATGGCTACACCTTC. Translated: CASRPLEVYGYTF.

The rearrangement joins TRBV5-4 to TRBJ2-5, with 9 positions matching TRBD1. The ends lost 2 bases at V and 1 base at J; junction bases unmatched: 3. CDR3 length: 15 amino acids. Germline V gene lookup returns CDR1 SGHNT and CDR2 YYREEE (reference sequence). The chain's CDR3 is CASSLGTGFQETQYF. CDR3 bases: TGTGCCAGCAGCTTAGGGACAGGGTTCCAAGAGACCCAGTACTTC.

This chain connects TRBV5-6 to TRBJ1-1, with D tentatively TRBD1 (5 bases). The germline V and J ends were trimmed by 0 bases and 11 bases, with 11 bases remaining between them. CDR1 is SGHDT, CDR2 YYEEEE, per germline. The CDR3 consists of 12 residues. CDR3 residues: CASSLESRAAFF. The CDR3 nucleotides read TGTGCCAGCAGCTTGGAGAGCAGGGCGGCTTTCTTT.

The chain couples TRBV2 to TRBJ1-5, with D unresolved. The CDR3 covers 13 residues. Germline CDR1 and CDR2: SNHLY and FYNNEI. Trimming shortened V by 7 bases and J by 3 bases, and 10 bases separated the two germline ends. DNA of the CDR3: TGTGCCAGCACTCAGGTCGTCAATCAGCCCCAGCATTTT. It specifies CASTQVVNQPQHF.

About this clone: Other DNA sequences within the sample encode an identical CDR3. This chain connects TRBV6-1 to TRBJ1-2; 8 nucleotides align to TRBD1. The ends lost 3 bases at V and 3 bases at J; junction bases unmatched: 6. CDR3 length equals 15 residues. The V gene's germline CDR1 is MNHNS and CDR2 SASEGT. The CDR3 here is CASSDPGTGDYGYTF. CDR3 nucleotides: TGTGCCAGCAGTGATCCGGGGACAGGTGACTATGGCTACACCTTC.

The chain carries TRBV15 and TRBJ1-1; TRBD1 matches at 8 bases. V trimming: 5 bases; J trimming: 4 bases; junction bases outside the gene matches: 12. In germline, CDR1 is LNHNV, CDR2 YYDKDF (reference sequence). CDR3 size: 16 residues. CDR3 in DNA: TGTGCCACCAGCGCCTACAGGGGGGCCCAGGGCACTGAAGCTTTCTTT. As protein: CATSAYRGAQGTEAFF. Supplemented by reference TRBV15 and TRBJ1-1, the full variable domain reads DAMVIQNPRYQVTQFGKPVTLSCSQTLNHNVMYWYQQKSSQAPKLLFHYYDKDFNNEADTPDNFQSRRPNTSFCFLDIRSPGLGDTAMYLCATSAYRGAQGTEAFFGQGTRLTVV.

The chain employs TRBV29-1 and TRBJ2-5, with D tentatively TRBD1 (5 bases). Trimming pared 2 bases from V and 4 bases from J, leaving 8 bases between. The CDR3 totals 12 residues. Germline-derived CDR1 and CDR2 are SQVTM and ANQGSEA. The CDR3 DNA sequence: TGCAGCGTTGAACAAACAGGAGAGACCCAGTACTTC. Its protein is CSVEQTGETQYF. The whole variable domain, remainder taken from reference TRBV29-1 and TRBJ2-5, is SAVISQKPSRDICQRGTSLTIQCQVDSQVTMMFWYRQQPGQSLTLIATANQGSEATYESGFVIDKFPISRPNLTFSTLTVSNMSPEDSSIYLCSVEQTGETQYFGPGTRLLVL.

The genes are TRBV10-3 and TRBJ1-4, with a possible D match to TRBD1 (6 bases). Germline CDR1 is ENHRY and CDR2 is SYGVKD. The CDR3 consists of 13 residues. Between the trimmed V and J ends, which lost 5 bases and 4 bases, there was a span of 8 bases. The CDR3 region has the DNA TGTGCCATCAGTACAGGGCTTAATGAAAAACTGTTTTTT. It specifies CAISTGLNEKLFF.

The V and J genes are TRBV2 and TRBJ1-4, with D perhaps TRBD1 (5 bases). The V gene lost 6 bases and the J gene lost 11 bases, with 10 bases spanning the gap. CDR1 and CDR2 (germline): SNHLY, FYNNEI. This CDR3 region has 11 residues. DNA of the CDR3: TGTGCCAGCAGGACGGGGGGGAAACTGTTTTTT. It is translated as CASRTGGKLFF.

The chain employs TRBV2 and TRBJ2-7; 10 bases are a match to TRBD1. This CDR3 comprises 14 residues. The V gene's germline CDR1 is SNHLY and CDR2 FYNNEI. The V segment lost 8 bases and the J segment 7 bases; nucleotides outside the gene matches: 11. The CDR3 bases are TGTGCCAGCGAATCCGGGACAGGGGACGATGAGCAGTACTTC. Its protein is CASESGTGDDEQYF.

This chain connects TRBV19 to TRBJ2-3, with TRBD1 matching 7 bases. Germline CDR1 and CDR2: LNHDA and SQIVND (reference sequence). CDR3 length equals 13 residues. With 9 bases clipped from V and 4 bases from J, the junction kept 7 bases outside the gene matches. The CDR3 spells CASRTGGADTQYF. CDR3 DNA sequence: TGTGCCAGCCGGACAGGAGGAGCAGATACGCAGTATTTT.

This clone came up once. The chain employs TRBV6-2 or TRBV6-3 and TRBJ2-1; D uncertain. Germline CDR1 MNHEY, CDR2 SVGEGT. The length of the CDR3 is 11 residues. V shed 5 bases and J shed 7 bases, with 6 bases lying between them. The DNA of the CDR3 is TGTGCCAGCAGTCGCACAAATGAGCAGTTCTTC. It is translated as CASSRTNEQFF.

The genes are TRBV7-3 and TRBJ1-6; 8 bases fit TRBD1. Germline V CDR1 and CDR2: SGHTA, FQGTGA. This CDR3 is built from 14 residues. Losses at the gene ends were 4 bases for V and 9 bases for J; bases not matched to a gene: 5. CDR3 in amino acids: CASSSQGAGSPLHF. CDR3 DNA sequence: TGTGCCAGCAGCTCTCAGGGGGCAGGTTCACCCCTCCACTTT. Supplemented by reference TRBV7-3 and TRBJ1-6, the full variable domain reads GAGVSQTPSNKVTEKGKYVELRCDPISGHTALYWYRQSLGQGPEFLIYFQGTGAADDSGLPNDRFFAVRPEGSVSTLKIQRTERGDSAVYLCASSSQGAGSPLHFGNGTRLTVT.

This chain uses TRBV6-1 with TRBJ2-1, with 9 bases aligning to TRBD1. V was pared by 3 bases and J by 4 bases, with 7 bases of the junction left unmatched. CDR3 length equals 16 residues. Germline CDR1 and CDR2: MNHNS and SASEGT. Written as DNA, the CDR3 is TGTGCCAGCAGTGACGGGTTTGGGACAGGGTACAATGAGCAGTTCTTC. This sequence encodes CASSDGFGTGYNEQFF.

This clone came up a few times. This chain connects TRBV11-2 to TRBJ1-1, with 8 nucleotides matching TRBD1. The CDR3 covers 14 residues. Unmatched junction bases numbered 4, after V lost 4 bases and J lost 3 bases. The germline V gene encodes CDR1 SGHAT and CDR2 FQNNGV. CDR3 sequence: CASSSQGGYTEAFF. For the CDR3, the DNA is TGTGCCAGCAGCTCACAGGGGGGTTACACTGAAGCTTTCTTT.

This rearrangement joins TRBV6-8 to TRBJ1-5, with 8 bases lining up with TRBD1. Germline loops: CDR1 MNHGY, CDR2 SAAAGT. The ends lost 6 bases at V and 3 bases at J; junction bases unmatched: 7. The CDR3 contains 15 residues. CDR3 sequence reads: CASRPGQGDNQPQHF. The CDR3, as DNA: TGTGCCAGCAGACCCGGACAGGGAGACAATCAGCCCCAGCATTTT.

Here the CDR3 reads CATSGPGQSQETQYF. The CDR3 DNA follows: TGTGCCACCAGTGGGCCCGGACAGAGCCAAGAGACCCAGTACTTC. The chain uses TRBV24-1 and TRBJ2-5; weak D call: TRBD1 (6 bases). This CDR3 region has 15 residues. The V gene lost 5 bases and the J gene lost 1 base, with 13 bases spanning the gap. Germline CDR1 and CDR2: KGHDR and SFDVKD.

This clone has ten or more counts. V and J are TRBV29-1 and TRBJ2-7; D gene unclear. The CDR3 has 14 amino acids. V was pared by 2 bases and J by 0 bases, with 11 bases between. From germline, CDR1 is SQVTM and CDR2 ANQGSEA. This CDR3 reads CSVEPAGLSYEQYF. In nucleotides, the CDR3 is TGCAGCGTTGAACCGGCAGGCCTCTCCTACGAGCAGTACTTC.

CDR3 nucleotides: TGTGCCATCAGTGAGGGGACTATCCAAGAGACCCAGTACTTC. It codes for CAISEGTIQETQYF. The V call is TRBV10-3, the J call TRBJ2-5; 7 bases fit TRBD2. After removal of 2 bases from V and 1 base from J, the junction contained 1 base not matched to a gene. The germline V gene encodes CDR1 ENHRY and CDR2 SYGVKD. This CDR3 has 14 residues.

The genes are TRBV6-4 and TRBJ2-3; no reliable D call. The CDR3 has 13 amino acids. Between the trimmed V and J ends, which lost 2 bases and 8 bases, there was a span of 11 bases. Germline CDR1 reads MRHNA; CDR2 reads SNTAGT. CDR3 region: CASSDDRVGTQYF. CDR3 sequence (DNA): TGTGCCAGCAGTGACGATCGGGTGGGTACGCAGTATTTT.

This clone appeared a few times. The V call is TRBV15, the J call TRBJ1-1, with 10 bases lining up with TRBD1. Germline loops: CDR1 LNHNV, CDR2 YYDKDF (reference sequence). The junction had 10 bases not matched to a gene; V was cut back by 8 bases and J by 10 bases. This CDR3 comprises 13 residues. Here the CDR3 DNA reads TGTGCCACCCAGCCTGACAGGGGGCTTGGAGCTTTCTTT. Translated, it gives CATQPDRGLGAFF.